The 3 T cell receptor beta chains presented below share a single source sample, sequenced in a study of blood T cell repertoires in COVID-19. Sequenced by immunoSEQ multiplex PCR; TCRdb stores in-frame clones only, minus some. The repertoire holds approximately 85,000 clones, with about 90% as singletons. Input material: peripheral blood. Every receptor here comes from a woman aged 45-65 years in a cohort sampled during active COVID-19.

The chain employs TRBV11-3 and TRBJ2-7, with D perhaps matching TRBD1 (6 bases). The CDR3 has 16 residues. The germline V and J ends were trimmed by 5 bases and 3 bases, with 20 bases remaining between them. Per the germline V gene, CDR1 is SGHNT and CDR2 is YENEEA. For the CDR3, the DNA is TGTGCCAGCAGCGTTCAGGGGATCCGAGCGAACTACGAGCAGTACTTC. Amino acid sequence: CASSVQGIRANYEQYF.

The V and J genes are TRBV12-3 or TRBV12-4 and TRBJ1-6, with 7 bases matching TRBD1. V lost 6 bases, J lost 7 bases, and 3 bases stayed unmatched. The CDR3 consists of 13 residues. This chain's CDR3 is CASRRQGNSPLHF. The CDR3 nucleotides are TGTGCCAGCAGAAGACAGGGCAATTCACCCCTCCACTTT.

This clone occurred once. This sequence joins TRBV9 and TRBJ2-6; possible D gene TRBD1, 7 bases. The V gene lost 3 bases and the J gene lost 0 bases, with 13 bases spanning the gap. Germline loops: CDR1 SGDLS, CDR2 YYNGEE. The CDR3 sequence is 17 residues long. CDR3 nucleotide sequence: TGTGCCAGCAGCGCCCAGGGGGGCCTCTCTGGGGCCAACGTCCTGACTTTC. Protein product: CASSAQGGLSGANVLTF.